The 11 T cell receptor beta chains listed next were all sequenced from one sample in a study of shared clonotypes between healthy human individuals. This table comes from immunoSEQ multiplex PCR, and its TCRdb copy is limited to in-frame clones, with some not included. The data contain hundreds of thousands of clones, around two thirds of them singletons. Sequenced sample: memory CD4+ T cells sorted from blood. Subset meaning: CD45RA-negative fraction. The receptors were gathered from a woman aged 25 to 39 in good health.

As regards this clone: This may arise from a read error, as a much more abundant clone is one base away. This same CDR3 is encoded by further DNA sequences in the sample. The V and J genes are TRBV7-8 and TRBJ2-5, with unresolved D. Germline V gives CDR1 SGHVS, CDR2 FQNEAQ. V was trimmed by 1 base and J by 2 bases, leaving 2 bases between them. The CDR3 is 12 amino acids. The DNA for the CDR3 is TGTGCCAGCAGCTTAGGACAAGAGACCCAGTACTTC. It yields the protein CASSLGQETQYF.

J is TRBJ1-1 and V is TRBV29-1; D may be TRBD1 (6 bases). Trimming removed 6 bases at V and 0 bases at J, with 17 bases between. CDR1 SQVTM and CDR2 ANQGSEA come from the germline V gene. CDR3 length equals 15 residues. As DNA, the CDR3 is TGCAGCGTAGATCCGGGACACAGCCTGAACACTGAAGCTTTCTTT. It is translated as CSVDPGHSLNTEAFF.

J is TRBJ2-2 and V is TRBV28, with D possibly matching TRBD1 (6 bases). The CDR3 sequence is 16 residues long. The germline gives CDR1 MDHEN, CDR2 SYDVKM. V shed 5 bases and J shed 4 bases, with 17 bases lying between them. Written as DNA, the CDR3 is TGTGCCAGCAGTGGGTCATCAGGGGACGGCACCGGGGAGCTGTTTTTT. Translation: CASSGSSGDGTGELFF.

The chain uses TRBV6-5 and TRBJ2-1; 8 positions agree with TRBD1. V trimming: 6 bases; J trimming: 8 bases; junction bases outside the gene matches: 3. In germline, CDR1 is MNHEY, CDR2 SVGAGI. The CDR3 is made up of 12 amino acids. The CDR3 region is CASRTGVHEQFF. CDR3 DNA: TGTGCCAGCAGGACAGGGGTCCATGAGCAGTTCTTC.

V is TRBV9 and J is TRBJ2-1, with D perhaps matching TRBD1 (6 bases). Germline-derived CDR1 and CDR2 are SGDLS and YYNGEE. This CDR3 comprises 13 residues. V lost 5 bases and J 8 bases, leaving 14 bases between the germline ends. The CDR3 protein is CASRRTGSHEQFF. DNA of the CDR3: TGTGCCAGCAGGCGAACAGGGTCCCATGAGCAGTTCTTC.

V usage is TRBV11-1 and J usage is TRBJ2-7; no definite D call. The ends were cut back, 5 bases at V and 1 base at J, with 15 bases in the middle. Germline loops: CDR1 SGHAT, CDR2 FQDESV (reference sequence). The CDR3 runs to 15 residues. As DNA, the CDR3 is TGTGCCAGCAGCCGACATTGGGGTACATCCTACGAGCAGTACTTC. As protein: CASSRHWGTSYEQYF.

CDR3 nucleotide sequence: TGCGCCAGCAGCTTCGCTGGCGCAGATACGCAGTATTTT. Translating it yields CASSFAGADTQYF. The chain is built from TRBV5-1 and TRBJ2-3; no clear D gene. The CDR3 runs 13 residues. Germline CDR1 and CDR2: SGHRS and YFSETQ. V gave up 2 bases and J gave up 4 bases, with 8 bases separating them. Full variable domain (remainder filled in from reference TRBV5-1 and TRBJ2-3): KAGVTQTPRYLIKTRGQQVTLSCSPISGHRSVSWYQQTPGQGLQFLFEYFSETQRNKGNFPGRFSGRQFSNSRSEMNVSTLELGDSALYLCASSFAGADTQYFGPGTRLTVL.

The chain employs TRBV27 and TRBJ2-7, with 8 positions matching TRBD1. Germline V gene data show CDR1 as MNHEY and CDR2 as SMNVEV (reference sequence). The CDR3 totals 15 residues. V shed 5 bases, J shed 2 bases, and the junction held 8 bases outside the gene matches. CDR3 amino acids: CASSPDRGWTYEQYF. The CDR3 DNA reads TGTGCCAGCAGTCCTGACAGGGGTTGGACCTACGAGCAGTACTTC.

This clone was seen more than once but under ten times. V is TRBV15 and J is TRBJ1-1; unclear D gene. In germline, CDR1 is LNHNV, CDR2 YYDKDF (reference sequence). This CDR3 has 13 amino acids. Between the trimmed V and J ends, which lost 5 bases and 3 bases, there was a span of 10 bases. The chain's CDR3 is CATSVGSDTEAFF. Here the CDR3 DNA reads TGTGCCACCAGCGTGGGATCAGACACTGAAGCTTTCTTT. The complete variable domain, with remaining parts taken from reference TRBV15 and TRBJ1-1, reads DAMVIQNPRYQVTQFGKPVTLSCSQTLNHNVMYWYQQKSSQAPKLLFHYYDKDFNNEADTPDNFQSRRPNTSFCFLDIRSPGLGDTAMYLCATSVGSDTEAFFGQGTRLTVV.

The CDR3 sequence is CASSFGGGGQPQHF. The DNA of the CDR3 is TGTGCCAGCAGCTTCGGGGGCGGGGGTCAGCCCCAGCATTTT. The gene calls are TRBV11-2 and TRBJ1-5; weak D call: TRBD1 (6 bases). CDR1 and CDR2 (germline): SGHAT, FQNNGV. The CDR3 covers 14 residues. Trimming cost V 3 bases and J 6 bases, with 12 bases left between them.

This clone was counted between two and nine times. The J gene is TRBJ2-3, the V gene TRBV9; tentative D call: TRBD2 (6 bases). CDR1 is SGDLS and CDR2 is YYNGEE in the germline V gene. The CDR3 sequence is 16 residues long. With 1 base removed from V and 0 bases from J, the gap between germline ends came to 12 bases. The CDR3 reads CASSVSGDTSTDTQYF. The CDR3 DNA follows: TGTGCCAGCAGCGTATCGGGGGATACTAGCACAGATACGCAGTATTTT.